These T cell receptor beta chains were read from a single sample in a study of T cells in Graves' hyperthyroidism and ophthalmopathy. TCRdb ran MiXCR on the multiplex PCR reads and lists one entry per CDR3 protein. The table lists under 650,000 distinct CDR3 sequences, around 15% of them singletons, with around 4% in the top ten. The sequenced material came from blood. All receptors come from a woman under 40 with Graves' hyperthyroidism. Both conserved end residues are part of each CDR3. A D gene is named only where the DNA matches it firmly. Clone sizes are given selectively: once, few, many, or a class where the clone is expanded.

CDR3 DNA,CDR3 protein,J gene,D gene,V gene,clone size
TGTGCCAGCAGTTACGGCGGGAGCGAAACCAATGAGCAGTTCTTC,CASSYGGSETNEQFF,TRBJ2-1,TRBD2,TRBV6-2/TRBV6-3,few
TGTGCCACCAGTGGGGGGGCAGGCAGTGAAAAACTGTTTTTT,CATSGGAGSEKLFF,TRBJ1-4,-,TRBV24-1,few
TGTGCCAGCAGAACCACAGGGGCCCAGGACTCACCCCTCCACTTT,CASRTTGAQDSPLHF,TRBJ1-6,TRBD1,TRBV2,-
TGTGCCAGCAGTCCACAAGGGCCGCGGAACACTGAAGCTTTCTTT,CASSPQGPRNTEAFF,TRBJ1-1,-,TRBV27,few
TGTGCCAGCAGTTTTATAGCAGGGTCTGGGGCCAACGTCCTGACTTTC,CASSFIAGSGANVLTF,TRBJ2-6,-,TRBV12-3/TRBV12-4,many
TGTGCCAGCAGCAATAGGGGACTAGCGGGAGTGTTCGGGGAGCTGTTTTTT,CASSNRGLAGVFGELFF,TRBJ2-2,TRBD2,TRBV28,-
TGTGCCAGCGGTTGGGGAGTCAGGGGGCGATCTAGCGGGATGCGGAATGAGCAGTTCTTC,CASGWGVRGRSSGMRNEQFF,TRBJ2-1,-,TRBV28,-
TGTGCCAGCAGCCCGGGGACGGGGGCGTACTACGAGCAGTACTTC,CASSPGTGAYYEQYF,TRBJ2-7,-,TRBV5-4,few
TGTGCCAGCCTGACAGGGGGGGACTATGGCTACACCTTC,CASLTGGDYGYTF,TRBJ1-2,TRBD1,TRBV28,many
TGTGCCAGCTTGGGTTTCGGGGCCTCCTATAATTCACCCCTCCACTTT,CASLGFGASYNSPLHF,TRBJ1-6,-,TRBV6-1,-
TGTGCCAGCAGCTTAAAGGGACAGTCGATCTTGGAGACCCAGTACTTC,CASSLKGQSILETQYF,TRBJ2-5,TRBD1,TRBV7-3,few
TGTGCCAGCAGCGCGCTGACAGGAGACTATGGCTACACCTTC,CASSALTGDYGYTF,TRBJ1-2,-,TRBV13,many
TGTGCCAGCAGTTTGGGGCAAGAGCGGTTCTTC,CASSLGQERFF,TRBJ2-1,-,TRBV12-3/TRBV12-4,-
TGTGCCAGCAGCCTCCCGGGAGAAGCGGGAGTTGGGTACAATGAGCAGTTCTTC,CASSLPGEAGVGYNEQFF,TRBJ2-1,TRBD2,TRBV11-3,-
TGTGCCATCAGTGAGCCGGGCGGGGTCCGGGCCCAGCATTTT,CAISEPGGVRAQHF,TRBJ1-5,-,TRBV10-3,-
TGTGCCAGCAGCTTGGTGGGGGCGAACACCGGGGAGCTGTTTTTT,CASSLVGANTGELFF,TRBJ2-2,-,TRBV5-5,many
TGCAGTGCCACCCGACTAGCGGGAGGCAACACCGGGGAGCTGTTTTTT,CSATRLAGGNTGELFF,TRBJ2-2,TRBD2,TRBV20-1,-
TGCAGTGCTAGACCCCATGGTAGGGGTGAAAAACTGTTTTTT,CSARPHGRGEKLFF,TRBJ1-4,-,TRBV20-1,-
TGTGCCAGCAGCCAGGAAGGGCGTAGCATTCAGTACTTC,CASSQEGRSIQYF,TRBJ2-4,-,TRBV16,-
TGTGCCAGCAGCTTCGGAGAGGGCCAGCCCCAGCATTTT,CASSFGEGQPQHF,TRBJ1-5,-,TRBV7-2,few
TGTGCCAGCAGCTTCAGACTAGCGGGAGTGAAGGATCGGGGGATTCAGTACTTC,CASSFRLAGVKDRGIQYF,TRBJ2-4,TRBD2,TRBV7-2,-
TGTGCCAGCAGTGCATCCAGGACCGGGGAGCTGTTTTTT,CASSASRTGELFF,TRBJ2-2,-,TRBV5-8,many
TGTGCCATCAGTCTCGGGGGCCCCCTTAATGAGCAGTTCTTC,CAISLGGPLNEQFF,TRBJ2-1,-,TRBV10-3,-
TGTGCCAGCAGTATTAGCGGAGAGCAGTTCTTC,CASSISGEQFF,TRBJ2-1,-,TRBV12-3/TRBV12-4,many
TGTGCCAGCAGTTCTCCCGGGACAGGGGGCGTCGAGCAGTACTTC,CASSSPGTGGVEQYF,TRBJ2-7,TRBD1,TRBV28,few
TGCAGCGTTGCACCAGCGGCCAGAAGGACGGATGAGCAGTTCTTC,CSVAPAARRTDEQFF,TRBJ2-1,-,TRBV29-1,many
TGTGCCAGCAGCTTCGGACAGGGCGAGAATCAGCCCCAGCATTTT,CASSFGQGENQPQHF,TRBJ1-5,TRBD1,TRBV11-2,-
TGTGCCAGCAGCTTCGGGACAGGGAAGAACATTCAGTACTTC,CASSFGTGKNIQYF,TRBJ2-4,TRBD1,TRBV5-6,-
TGTGCCAGCAGGACCCCGGGGTATACCTACAATGAGCAGTTCTTC,CASRTPGYTYNEQFF,TRBJ2-1,-,TRBV2,many
TGTGCCAGCAGCTTAGCAGATGGGAGAGCCGGGGAGCTGTTTTTT,CASSLADGRAGELFF,TRBJ2-2,-,TRBV7-3,few
TGTGCCAGCAGCTCCGGAGGGCCAGGCTTTCGAAAACTGTTTTTT,CASSSGGPGFRKLFF,TRBJ1-4,-,TRBV27,few
TGTGCCAGCAGCCATTCTTCGGGCCCGTTAAGGGGCTACACCTTC,CASSHSSGPLRGYTF,TRBJ1-2,-,TRBV7-2,many
TGCGCCAGCAGCCTTGTCGGGAGTGGGCCCTACGAGCAGTACTTC,CASSLVGSGPYEQYF,TRBJ2-7,-,TRBV4-1,-
TGTGCCATCCATCAGGGACAGTATAACTATGGCTACACCTTC,CAIHQGQYNYGYTF,TRBJ1-2,TRBD1,TRBV10-3,few
TGTGCCAGCAGCAGGGACAGGGATAAGGATCAGCCCCAGCATTTT,CASSRDRDKDQPQHF,TRBJ1-5,TRBD1,TRBV7-9,-
TGTGCCAGTAGTATAGTGGTCTTGACCTACAATGAGCAGTTCTTC,CASSIVVLTYNEQFF,TRBJ2-1,-,TRBV19,once
TGCGCCAGCAGCCCAGGGGATAGCGGGAGACGAATCTACGAGCAGTACTTC,CASSPGDSGRRIYEQYF,TRBJ2-7,TRBD2,TRBV5-1,few